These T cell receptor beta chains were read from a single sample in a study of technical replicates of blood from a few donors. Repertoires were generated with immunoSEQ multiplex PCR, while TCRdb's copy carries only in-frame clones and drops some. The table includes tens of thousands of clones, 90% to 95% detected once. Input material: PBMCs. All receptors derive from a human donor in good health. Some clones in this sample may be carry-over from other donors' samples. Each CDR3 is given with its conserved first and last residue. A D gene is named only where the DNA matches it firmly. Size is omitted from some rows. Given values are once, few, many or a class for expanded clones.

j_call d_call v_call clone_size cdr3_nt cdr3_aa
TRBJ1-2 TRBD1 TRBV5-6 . TGTGCCAGCAGCCCCGTGACAGGGCCCAACTATGGCTACACCTTC CASSPVTGPNYGYTF
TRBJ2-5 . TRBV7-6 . TGTGCCAGCAGCAACGGACTCACGTACCAAGAGACCCAGTACTTC CASSNGLTYQETQYF
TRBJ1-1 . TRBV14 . TGTGCCAGCAGCCAAGATTCCGGGAACACTGAAGCTTTCTTT CASSQDSGNTEAFF
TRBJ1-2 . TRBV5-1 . TGCGCCAGCAGCCCGGAGGCTGGATATGGCTACACCTTC CASSPEAGYGYTF
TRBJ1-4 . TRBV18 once TGTGCCAGCTCACCACGAGACAGTGGTAATGAAAAACTGTTTTTT CASSPRDSGNEKLFF
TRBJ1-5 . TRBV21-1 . TGTGCCAGCAGCAAGGGACAGGGGGCCCCTTTCAATCAGCCCCAGCATTTT CASSKGQGAPFNQPQHF
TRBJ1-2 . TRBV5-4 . TGTGCCAGCAGCTTGGCCTGGGCCTATGGCTACACCTTC CASSLAWAYGYTF
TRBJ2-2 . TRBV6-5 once TGTGCCAGCAGCTCTAACACCGGGGAGCTGTTTTTT CASSSNTGELFF
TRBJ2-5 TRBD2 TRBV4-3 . TGCGCCAGCAGCCAAGCTTTAGCGGGAAGGGGAGAGACCCAGTACTTC CASSQALAGRGETQYF
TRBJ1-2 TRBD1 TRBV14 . TGTGCCAGCAGCTCGGGACAGGGCTATGGCTACACCTTC CASSSGQGYGYTF
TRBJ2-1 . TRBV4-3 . TGCGCCAGCAGCCAAGATTTAGGAGCAGCCTCCTACAATGAGCAGTTCTTC CASSQDLGAASYNEQFF
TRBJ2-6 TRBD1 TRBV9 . TGTGCCAGCAGCCGAGGGACAGGGGGCGCGTCAGGGGCCAACGTCCTGACTTTC CASSRGTGGASGANVLTF
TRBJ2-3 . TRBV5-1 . TGCGCCAGCACCCTCCCCGTGGGAGCGACAGATACGCAGTATTTT CASTLPVGATDTQYF
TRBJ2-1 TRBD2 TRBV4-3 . TGCGCCAGCAGCCAAGATTTGCCTAGCGGGGGGAAAATATACAATGAGCAGTTCTTC CASSQDLPSGGKIYNEQFF
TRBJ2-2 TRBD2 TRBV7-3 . TGTGCCAGCAGCCGAGCCGGGACTACCAACACCGGGGAGCTGTTTTTT CASSRAGTTNTGELFF
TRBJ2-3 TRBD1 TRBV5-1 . TGCGCCAGCAGCTTCGGACAGGGAAGAGCTACAGATACGCAGTATTTT CASSFGQGRATDTQYF
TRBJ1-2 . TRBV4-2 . TGTGCCAGCAGCCAAGGTGGCGGGAGGGGCTACACCTTC CASSQGGGRGYTF
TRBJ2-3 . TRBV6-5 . TGTGCCAGCAGATCTAGCACAGATACGCAGTATTTT CASRSSTDTQYF
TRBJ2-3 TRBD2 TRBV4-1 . TGCGCCAGCAGCCAAATTCGCGGGAGCGCAGATACGCAGTATTTT CASSQIRGSADTQYF
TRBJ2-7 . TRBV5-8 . TGTGCCAGCAGCTTCAGCGGATCGTCCTACGAGCAGTACTTC CASSFSGSSYEQYF
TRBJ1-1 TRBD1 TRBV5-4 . TGTGCCAGCAGCCCCAACGACAGGGTAAGATTTGAAGCTTTCTTT CASSPNDRVRFEAFF
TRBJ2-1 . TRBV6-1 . TGTGCCAGCAGTGAAGCGGACGGGAATAGTGAGCAGTTCTTC CASSEADGNSEQFF
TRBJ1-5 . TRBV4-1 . TGCGCCAGCAGCCAGGCAGATAATCAGCCCCAGCATTTT CASSQADNQPQHF
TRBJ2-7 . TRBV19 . TGTGCCAGTAGTCGAACAGGGATCTACGAGCAGTACTTC CASSRTGIYEQYF
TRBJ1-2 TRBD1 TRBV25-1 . TGTGCCAGCAGTGCGACAGGGCCCTATGGCTACACCTTC CASSATGPYGYTF
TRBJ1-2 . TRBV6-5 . TGTGCCAGCAGTTACCGGGGGGGGCAGGTCTATGGCTACACCTTC CASSYRGGQVYGYTF
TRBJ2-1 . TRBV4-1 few TGCGCCAGCAGCCAAGACCTAGAATACAATGAGCAGTTCTTC CASSQDLEYNEQFF
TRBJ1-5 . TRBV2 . TGTGCCAGCAGTGTTTTCGGCCACTATAGCAATCAGCCCCAGCATTTT CASSVFGHYSNQPQHF
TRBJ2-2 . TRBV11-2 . TGTGCCAGCAGCTTCCCTGACACCGGGGAGCTGTTTTTT CASSFPDTGELFF
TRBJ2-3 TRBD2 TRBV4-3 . TGCGCCAGCAGCCAAGAGCCGGGAGGAGATACGCAGTATTTT CASSQEPGGDTQYF
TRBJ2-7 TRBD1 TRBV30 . TGTGCCTGGAGTGTACTGGTAGGAGGAAGAGGACAGGGAATCTACGAGCAGTACTTC CAWSVLVGGRGQGIYEQYF
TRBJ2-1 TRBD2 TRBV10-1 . TGCGCCAGCCCCGCCGCCCCTGGGCTAGCGGGAGAGTCAGACTACAATGAGCAGTTCTTC CASPAAPGLAGESDYNEQFF
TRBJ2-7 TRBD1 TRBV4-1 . TGCGCCAGCAGCCAGGGGACAGGGACCTCCTACGAGCAGTACTTC CASSQGTGTSYEQYF
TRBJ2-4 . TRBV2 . TGTGCCAGCAGTGAAGGGGACAACCTAAACATTCAGTACTTC CASSEGDNLNIQYF
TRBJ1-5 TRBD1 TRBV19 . TGTGCCAGTAGTCTGGACAGGGATTCGTGGCAGCCCCAGCATTTT CASSLDRDSWQPQHF
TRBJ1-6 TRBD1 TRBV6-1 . TGTGCCAGCAGTCCCGACAGGGGTAGCAATTCACCCCTCCACTTT CASSPDRGSNSPLHF
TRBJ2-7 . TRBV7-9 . TGTGCCAGCAGCTTAGATGGCGGTTCCTACGAGCAGTACTTC CASSLDGGSYEQYF
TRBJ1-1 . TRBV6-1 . TGTGCCAGCAATCTGCAGGCAGGGGTGAACACTGAAGCTTTCTTT CASNLQAGVNTEAFF
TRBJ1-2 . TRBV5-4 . TGTGCCAGCAGCCCCAGGGACTCCGGCTATGGCTACACCTTC CASSPRDSGYGYTF
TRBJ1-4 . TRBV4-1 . TGCGCCAGCAGCCAATGGGGGGGCATAGGGGTTGTAGGGGAAAAACTGTTTTTT CASSQWGGIGVVGEKLFF
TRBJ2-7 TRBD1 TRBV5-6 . TGTGCCAGCAGCTTGAGGACAGGAATTTCGGCCGAGCAGTACTTC CASSLRTGISAEQYF
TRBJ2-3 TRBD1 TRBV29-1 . TGCAGCGTCCAAGTTCCGGGACAGGGCACAGATACGCAGTATTTT CSVQVPGQGTDTQYF
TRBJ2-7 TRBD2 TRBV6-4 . TGTGCCAGCAGTATTCTTGCGGGGGGGGGCTACGAGCAGTACTTC CASSILAGGGYEQYF
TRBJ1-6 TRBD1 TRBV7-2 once TGTGCCAGCAGCCCTGGGACAGCTGGAACCCTCCACTTT CASSPGTAGTLHF
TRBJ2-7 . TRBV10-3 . TGTGCCATCAGTGAAGCACGTCCCACCTACGAGCAGTACTTC CAISEARPTYEQYF
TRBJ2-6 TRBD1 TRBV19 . TGTGCCAGTAGAGACAGGGTTGGGGCCAACGTCCTGACTTTC CASRDRVGANVLTF
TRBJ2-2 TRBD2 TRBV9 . TGTGCCAGCAGCGCCCTCCCGGGGGGTAGCGGGGGGGCCGGGCGTACCGGGGAGCTGTTTTTT CASSALPGGSGGAGRTGELFF
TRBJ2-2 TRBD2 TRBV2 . TGTGCCAGCACCCGTCTTTTTAGCGGGGACGGCGGGGAGCTGTTTTTT CASTRLFSGDGGELFF
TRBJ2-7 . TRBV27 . TGTGCCAGCAGTTTATCCCAGGTTACGAGCTACGAGCAGTACTTC CASSLSQVTSYEQYF
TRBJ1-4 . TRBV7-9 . TGTGCCAGCACCCCACACGCAACTAATGAAAAACTGTTTTTT CASTPHATNEKLFF
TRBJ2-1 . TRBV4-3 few TGCGCCAGCAGCCAAGAGGGGTCAGGGGACAATGAGCAGTTCTTC CASSQEGSGDNEQFF
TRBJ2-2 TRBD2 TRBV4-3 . TGCGCCAGCAGTCAGCTAGCGGGATCCGGGGGCGGGGAGCTGTTTTTT CASSQLAGSGGGELFF
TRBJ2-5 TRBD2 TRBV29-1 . TGCAGCGTTGAGACTAGCGGGGGGGCCGTGACCCAGTACTTC CSVETSGGAVTQYF
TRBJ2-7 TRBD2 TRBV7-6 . TGTGCCAGCAGCACATTAGCGGGAACCTACGAGCAGTACTTC CASSTLAGTYEQYF
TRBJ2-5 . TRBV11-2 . TGTGCCAGCAGGGGGGCAGGGGAAGAGACCCAGTACTTC CASRGAGEETQYF